This passage covers 8 T cell receptor beta chains from one sample sequenced in a study of Ad26.COV2.S vaccination and SARS-CoV-2 variants. Some clones are missing from TCRdb's copy, which holds only in-frame ones; the method was immunoSEQ multiplex PCR. The sample yields hundreds of thousands of clones, 85% to 90% seen once. The sample's treatment: roughly 20 received Ad26.COV2.S at low or high dose, single or two shots; a few received placebo; per-sample allocation not given. Sample collection was performed on day 63 after the first vaccine or placebo injection. The sequences come from peripheral blood, collected in a trial of Ad26.COV2.S vaccine versus placebo. Receptors were obtained from a person aged 18-60 years who received the Ad26.COV2.S COVID-19 vaccine or a placebo.

The rearrangement joins TRBV28 to TRBJ2-3; D is unclear. V lost 6 bases to trimming and J lost 0 bases, with 13 bases between them. Germline V gene data show CDR1 as MDHEN and CDR2 as SYDVKM. CDR3 length: 15 residues. The CDR3 here is CASRSSLFSTDTQYF. The CDR3 nucleotides are TGTGCCAGCAGGTCCAGTCTCTTTAGCACAGATACGCAGTATTTT.

This rearrangement joins TRBV3-1 (or the pseudogene TRBV3-2) to TRBJ2-5; weak D call: TRBD2 (5 bases). This CDR3 has 18 residues. V was shortened by 4 bases and J by 0 bases, with 21 bases between the two germline ends. CDR1 LGHDT and CDR2 YNNKEL come from the germline V gene (reference sequence). The CDR3 DNA is TGTGCCAGCAGCCGACTGAAAGTTCTCCGGGGAAACCAAGAGACCCAGTACTTC. Encoded protein: CASSRLKVLRGNQETQYF.

The chain carries TRBV6-2 or TRBV6-3 and TRBJ2-5; maybe TRBD1 (5 bases). Germline CDR1 reads MNHEY; CDR2 reads SVGEGT. The CDR3 covers 15 residues. The V and J ends lost 2 bases and 1 base respectively, with 11 bases between them. The CDR3 coding sequence is TGTGCCAGCAGTTACCAGGGAACCCCCCAAGAGACCCAGTACTTC. This gives the protein CASSYQGTPQETQYF.

J is TRBJ1-2 and V is TRBV15; TRBD1 aligns across 7 bases. Germline V gene lookup returns CDR1 LNHNV and CDR2 YYDKDF (reference sequence). The junction had 9 bases not matched to a gene; V was cut back by 5 bases and J by 0 bases. The CDR3 runs 16 residues. The CDR3 DNA reads TGTGCCACCAGCCTCCCAGGGGGGGGCACTAACTATGGCTACACCTTC. Its protein is CATSLPGGGTNYGYTF.

The chain employs TRBV5-6 and TRBJ2-6, with D possibly matching TRBD1 (7 bases). Germline V lookup: CDR1 SGHDT, CDR2 YYEEEE. V dropped 2 bases and J dropped 5 bases, with 20 bases sitting between them. There are 18 residues in the CDR3. CDR3: CASSFLTGTPGRANVLTF. The CDR3 DNA follows: TGTGCCAGCAGCTTTCTGACAGGGACTCCTGGTCGGGCCAACGTCCTGACTTTC.

This rearrangement joins TRBV27 to TRBJ2-1, with 8 bases that match TRBD2. The V segment lost 5 bases and the J segment 9 bases; nucleotides outside the gene matches: 12. The CDR3 extends over 15 amino acids. Per the germline V gene, CDR1 is MNHEY and CDR2 is SMNVEV (reference sequence). The CDR3 sequence: CASSVYGTSSPEQFF. For the CDR3, the DNA is TGTGCCAGCAGTGTGTACGGGACTAGTTCCCCTGAGCAGTTCTTC.

The chain joins TRBV4-1 to TRBJ1-2; the D is unclear. The V end lost 4 bases, the J end lost 7 bases, and 16 bases lay between the germline ends. Per germline, CDR1 MGHRA and CDR2 YSYEKL. The CDR3 is made up of 14 amino acids. In DNA, the CDR3 is TGCGCCAGCAGCCCCTTTGCCGGTGGGAGTGGCTACACCTTC. Translation: CASSPFAGGSGYTF.

This sequence joins TRBV29-1 and TRBJ1-1; 9 nucleotides agree with TRBD1. The CDR3 contains 14 residues. J gave up 4 bases and V 4 bases, and 7 bases lay outside the gene matches. Germline CDR1 is SQVTM and CDR2 is ANQGSEA. CDR3 residues: CSVVLNRGPTEAFF. Written as DNA, the CDR3 is TGCAGCGTTGTCTTAAACAGGGGGCCCACTGAAGCTTTCTTT.